The 19 T cell receptor beta chains below all came from one sample that was sequenced in a study of PD-L1 blockade in urothelial cancer. Sample time point: pretreatment peripheral blood. Method: immunoSEQ multiplex PCR; TCRdb's copy keeps in-frame clones and lacks some. The top ten clones hold over 4% of a sample with about 52,000 clones, about 75% of them seen once. Sequences were derived from PBMCs, sampled around atezolizumab (anti-PD-L1) treatment. All receptors derive from a man aged 70-80 years with urothelial cancer.

The chain combines TRBV18 with TRBJ2-4; no definite D call. Trimming shortened V by 5 bases and J by 0 bases, and 5 bases separated the two germline ends. CDR3 length equals 13 residues. Germline assignment: CDR1 KGHSH and CDR2 LQKENI. CDR3 DNA sequence: TGTGCCAGCTCAGAGTTAGCCAAAAACATTCAGTACTTC. Its translation is CASSELAKNIQYF.

The chain carries TRBV6-5 and TRBJ2-5, with D unclear. V lost 6 bases and J lost 1, with 9 bases in between. There are 13 residues in the CDR3. Per the germline V gene, CDR1 is MNHEY and CDR2 is SVGAGI. CDR3 nucleotides: TGTGCCAGCAGGCAGGCCGTCCAAGAGACCCAGTACTTC. This sequence encodes CASRQAVQETQYF.

A note on this clone: One end of the junction is discordant with germline, which a read error may explain. This rearrangement joins TRBV6-1 to TRBJ2-7; maybe TRBD2 (5 bases). Germline lookup yields CDR1 MNHNS and CDR2 SASEGT. The CDR3 consists of 14 residues. As DNA, the CDR3 is TGTGCCAGCAGTGAAGCGCGATCGGTGGACTGGACCCGCTTC. This translates into CASSEARSVDWTRF.

The CDR3: CASSPRAPGLQDTQYF. CDR3 bases: TGTGCCAGCAGCCCCCGAGCCCCGGGACTTCAAGATACGCAGTATTTT. The chain couples TRBV9 to TRBJ2-3, with D possibly being TRBD2 (6 bases). The CDR3 sequence is 16 residues long. The ends were cut back, 4 bases at V and 5 bases at J, with 20 bases in the middle. In germline, CDR1 is SGDLS, CDR2 YYNGEE.

The chain carries TRBV30 and TRBJ1-5, with D tentatively TRBD1 (5 bases). Germline loops: CDR1 GTSNPN, CDR2 SVGIG (reference sequence). This CDR3 contains 13 residues. Trimming took 4 bases from V and 0 from J, leaving 7 bases between them. The CDR3 loop reads CAWNTGSNQPQHF. The CDR3 DNA reads as TGTGCCTGGAATACAGGTAGCAATCAGCCCCAGCATTTT. Complete variable domain (other parts from reference TRBV30 and TRBJ1-5): SQTIHQWPATLVQPVGSPLSLECTVEGTSNPNLYWYRQAAGRGLQLLFYSVGIGQISSEVPQNLSASRPQDRQFILSSKKLLLSDSGFYLCAWNTGSNQPQHFGDGTRLSIL.

The chain has TRBV2 and TRBJ2-7; 8 bases are a match to TRBD1. The CDR3 runs to 15 residues. With 5 bases clipped from V and 3 bases from J, the junction kept 9 bases outside the gene matches. Germline V gene lookup returns CDR1 SNHLY and CDR2 FYNNEI. The chain's CDR3 is CASSSGTGVFYEQYF. The CDR3 DNA is TGTGCCAGCAGTTCCGGGACAGGAGTCTTCTACGAGCAGTACTTC.

A note on this clone: One junction end disagrees with the germline gene, perhaps due to a read error. The rearrangement links TRBV7-7 to TRBJ2-1; 7 bases match TRBD1. This CDR3 is 13 amino acids long. Germline CDR1 is SSHAT and CDR2 is FNYEAQ (reference sequence). Here the CDR3 DNA reads TGTGCTAGCAGCTTCGCGACAGGGTACGAGCAGTTCTTC. Protein sequence: CASSFATGYEQFF.

The chain is built from TRBV5-4 and TRBJ2-1; 14 nucleotides match TRBD2. This CDR3 has 13 residues. In germline, CDR1 is SGHNT, CDR2 YYREEE (reference sequence). With 4 bases clipped from V and 14 bases from J, the junction kept 5 bases outside the gene matches. CDR3 nucleotides: TGTGCCAGCAGCAAGACTAGCGGGGGGGGTGAGTTCTTC. Translating gives CASSKTSGGGEFF.

This clone occurred a few times. In DNA form, the CDR3 reads TGTGCCAGCACTCGAACAGACACCGGGGAGCTGTTTTTT. Amino acid sequence: CASTRTDTGELFF. The chain has TRBV6-5 and TRBJ2-2; D gene uncertain. Trimming removed 7 bases from V and 3 bases from J, with 9 bases in between. CDR1 is MNHEY, CDR2 SVGAGI, per germline. There are 13 residues in the CDR3.

This clone was seen only a few times. This chain connects TRBV7-2 to TRBJ1-2; 8 positions agree with TRBD1. CDR1 SGHTA and CDR2 FQGNSA come from the germline V gene. V trimming: 1 base; J trimming: 7 bases; junction bases outside the gene matches: 8. The CDR3 sequence is 15 residues long. The CDR3 spells CASSLETTGAGGYTF. The CDR3 DNA follows: TGTGCCAGCAGCTTAGAGACGACAGGGGCCGGTGGCTACACCTTC.

CDR3 bases: TGTGCCAGCAGCTTAGACGGCGGGAAGGATACGCAGTATTTT. It codes for CASSLDGGKDTQYF. This chain uses TRBV7-9 with TRBJ2-3, with D possibly TRBD2 on 6 matching bases. V lost 1 base to trimming and J lost 6 bases, with 11 bases between them. Germline CDR1 SEHNR, CDR2 FQNEAQ (reference sequence). This CDR3 has 14 amino acids.

This chain uses TRBV28 with TRBJ1-2, with 8 bases fitting TRBD1. The CDR3 is 13 amino acids. V trimming: 5 bases; J trimming: 7 bases; junction bases outside the gene matches: 6. Germline V gene lookup returns CDR1 MDHEN and CDR2 SYDVKM. The CDR3 nucleotides are TGTGCCAGCAGTGCTCCAGGGGGCTCTGGCTACACCTTC. Protein: CASSAPGGSGYTF.

This chain joins TRBV6-4 and TRBJ1-2, with TRBD1 matching 7 bases. This CDR3 is built from 15 residues. Germline V lookup: CDR1 MRHNA, CDR2 SNTAGT. With V trimmed by 6 bases and J by 1 base, 8 bases remained unmatched. In DNA, the CDR3 is TGTGCCAGCAGCCCGACAGGGACAAATAACTATGGCTACACCTTC. It specifies CASSPTGTNNYGYTF.

The rearrangement joins TRBV9 to TRBJ2-7, with 10 bases fitting TRBD1. The ends lost 2 bases at V and 6 bases at J; junction bases unmatched: 8. This CDR3 spans 15 amino acids. CDR1 is SGDLS and CDR2 is YYNGEE in the germline V gene. CDR3 nucleotides: TGTGCCAGCAGCGTTCAGGGACAGGGGTGGTCCGAGCAGTACTTC. This encodes CASSVQGQGWSEQYF.

The V gene is TRBV4-1, the J gene TRBJ1-5, with D maybe TRBD1 (5 bases). CDR1 MGHRA and CDR2 YSYEKL come from the germline V gene. The CDR3 is made up of 15 amino acids. V lost 4 bases to trimming and J lost 2 bases, with 12 bases between them. The CDR3 reads CASSLGHWGNQPQHF. The CDR3 nucleotides read TGCGCCAGCAGCCTAGGACATTGGGGCAATCAGCCCCAGCATTTT.

The rearrangement links TRBV7-9 to TRBJ2-1; 9 bases align to TRBD2. Germline CDR1 reads SEHNR; CDR2 reads FQNEAQ (reference sequence). This CDR3 has 13 residues. The chain's CDR3 is CAWGGLAGIEQFF. CDR3 nucleotides: TGTGCTTGGGGGGGACTAGCTGGGATTGAGCAGTTCTTC. Filled out from reference TRBV7-9 and TRBJ2-1, the complete variable domain reads DTGVSQNPRHKITKRGQNVTFRCDPISEHNRLYWYRQTLGQGPEFLTYFQNEAQLEKSRLLSDRFSAERPKGSFSTLEIQRTEQGDSAMYLCAWGGLAGIEQFFGPGTRLTVL.

The chain couples TRBV27 to TRBJ1-2, with D hard to call. V was clipped by 6 bases and J by 8 bases, with 13 bases between them. The length of the CDR3 is 12 residues. The germline V gene encodes CDR1 MNHEY and CDR2 SMNVEV (reference sequence). CDR3 coding DNA: TGTGCCAGCAGCCCAGGACTGGGGGGCTACACCTTC. Translating gives CASSPGLGGYTF.

This clone has only a few counts. The chain joins TRBV11-3 to TRBJ1-1; 7 bases line up with TRBD1. Germline CDR1 and CDR2: SGHNT and YENEEA. J lost 2 bases, V lost 6 bases, and 12 bases had no gene match. The CDR3 sequence is 16 residues long. The CDR3 DNA is TGTGCCAGCAGATGGACAGGTACGACTACAAACACTGAAGCTTTCTTT. It codes for CASRWTGTTTNTEAFF.

V and J are TRBV6-1 and TRBJ1-4, with no clear D. Trimming cost V 2 bases and J 8 bases, with 9 bases left between them. Germline V gene data show CDR1 as MNHNS and CDR2 as SASEGT. The CDR3 is 13 residues long. The CDR3 region is CASSERSWEKLFF. The CDR3 nucleotides read TGTGCCAGCAGTGAACGGTCTTGGGAAAAACTGTTTTTT.